The TCR beta chain described here comes from a study of memory CD8 T cells in hepatitis C reinfection (dated by TCRdb to about 2017). General notes on the study: Of the five donors, three spontaneously resolved two consecutive HCV infections, and two cleared a primary infection but developed chronic infection after reinfection. A case counted as HCV reinfection when an HCV RNA test came back positive after two negative tests taken at least 60 days apart. Pre-reinfection samples were collected between 55 and 20 weeks before reinfection was detected. Across an HCV reinfection episode in four or five donors, the study followed the TCR beta repertoire of virus-specific CD8 T cells over time. Between 2009 and 2012, five reinfection cases that had stored pre-reinfection samples were identified. In the reinfection study, participants with a resolved prior HCV infection were followed up every 3 months. The paper as a whole reports these results and caveats: Because only five or six donors were included, definitive conclusions about public clonotypes linked to secondary clearance were beyond the reach of the study.

Libraries were made using the immunoSEQ multiplex PCR assay. Genomic DNA was extracted from the sorted cells, and the TCR beta V, D and J regions were sequenced using the automated high-throughput method of Adaptive Biotechnologies. A two-step, bias-controlled multiplex PCR was used to amplify the CDR3 regions. Amplified TCR beta libraries were sequenced on an Illumina instrument. On the authors' methods: Demultiplexed reads were processed to reduce amplification and sequencing bias, and the IMGT database was used to assign CDR3 sequences to gene families. ImmunoSEQ software version 2.0 was used to analyze repertoire data. Clonotype lists were filtered to remove out-of-frame sequences as well as sequences containing stop codons in the CDR3. Any clonotype with a frequency under 0.01% was left out, since that frequency corresponded to less than one cell. To get richness, observed richness was divided by input cell number, while evenness came from dividing Shannon entropy by log observed richness. Simpson diversity and Morisita-Horn overlap indices were used to quantify repertoire diversity and similarity between time points. Clonotypes were sorted into dominant (>1%), sub-dominant (0.5-0.99%), low abundance (0.1-0.49%) or lowest abundance (<0.1%) groups. For the germline index, total nucleotide additions were subtracted from total CDR3 length, and that difference was then divided by total CDR3 length. TCRdb's version of the immuneACCESS table is confined to in-frame rearrangements and falls short of the full clone set. An unresolved V gene accounts for under half of the shortfall where checked; the remainder is of unknown origin. V and J calls and clone size are as listed in that table; D and trimming were resolved from the DNA. This sample gives roughly 6,000 clones in total; 75% to 90% of them show up just once. The ten biggest clones cover less than 25% of the sample.

The sample's time point label, decoded: pre-reinfection, 55 to 20 weeks before reinfection detection. The sorted cells were sequenced directly ex vivo, without any in vitro expansion ahead of TCR sequencing. The donors were people who inject drugs and were enrolled in Canada's Montreal Acute Hepatitis C Cohort Study (HEPCO). As controls, total naive CD8 T cells were sorted as viable CD3+ CD8+ CD45RO- cells from a couple of donors at all three reinfection time points. Before sorting, cryopreserved peripheral blood mononuclear cells were thawed and CD8 T cells were purified from those thawed cells. The MACS CD8+ T cell Isolation Kit was used to enrich CD8 T cells by negative selection. Cells were sorted on a BD FACSAria II sorter using FACSDiva software, and FlowJo was used for data analysis. Comment on this clone: The antigen this receptor binds is unknown. Base quality data are lacking; no much larger clone is found one base away.

CDR1 and CDR2 are read off the germline V gene (reference sequence) as SGHNT and YYREEE. The CDR3 covers 13 residues, taking in both the cysteine and the phenylalanine. The entry retains the CDR3 DNA only, 39 bases that are in frame from base 1. Trimming accounts for 0 bases at V and 5 bases at J, while the number of junction bases matched to no gene is 0. The TCR sequence derives from a man over 45 with hepatitis C virus infection. Sequenced: naive CD8+ T cells sorted from blood. This specimen's cell subset or site label, per the study, means: total naive CD8+CD45RO- T cells. The chain joins TRBV5-4 to TRBJ2-3, with 7 bases matching TRBD1. The CDR3 has the sequence CASSLDRGDTQYF. The DNA sequence follows: TGTGCCAGCAGCTTGGACAGGGGAGATACGCAGTATTTT.